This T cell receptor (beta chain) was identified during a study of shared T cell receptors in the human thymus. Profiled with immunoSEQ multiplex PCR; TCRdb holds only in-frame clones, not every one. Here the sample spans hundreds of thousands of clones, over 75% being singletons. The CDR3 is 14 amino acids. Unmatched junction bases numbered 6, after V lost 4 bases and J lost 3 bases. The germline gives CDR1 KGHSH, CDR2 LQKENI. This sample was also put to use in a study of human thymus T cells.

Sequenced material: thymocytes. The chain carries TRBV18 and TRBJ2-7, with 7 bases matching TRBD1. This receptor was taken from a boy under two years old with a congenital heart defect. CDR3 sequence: CASSRQGAGYEQYF. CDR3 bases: TGTGCCAGCTCACGACAGGGCGCGGGCTACGAGCAGTACTTC.